This passage covers 5 T cell receptor beta chains from one sample sequenced in a study of somatic mutations in cytotoxic T cells in rheumatoid arthritis. The data were produced by immunoSEQ multiplex PCR, yet TCRdb's version contains in-frame clones alone and is incomplete. Among 15,000 to 20,000 clones, more than 65% were seen once, and the ten largest hold roughly a tenth. Sample: CD8+ T cells sorted from blood. All receptors come from a woman in her fifties or sixties in good health.

The chain employs TRBV4-3 and TRBJ1-2; D might be TRBD1 (5 bases). V was shortened by 0 bases and J by 3 bases, with 17 bases between the two germline ends. Per germline, CDR1 LGHNA and CDR2 YSLEER. This CDR3 spans 17 amino acids. The CDR3 coding sequence is TGCGCCAGCAGCCAAGATAGGGCAGGGAATTACGACTATGGCTACACCTTC. It is translated as CASSQDRAGNYDYGYTF.

The V and J genes are TRBV7-6 and TRBJ2-7; no clear D. CDR3 size: 14 residues. Germline values: CDR1 SGHVS, CDR2 FNYEAQ. Between the trimmed V and J ends, which lost 5 bases and 0 bases, there was a span of 11 bases. The CDR3, as DNA: TGTGCCAGCAGCCCCCCCGGTCGCTCCTACGAGCAGTACTTC. Translation gives CASSPPGRSYEQYF.

The chain carries TRBV6-5 and TRBJ1-5; possibly TRBD1 for D (5 bases). Trimming shortened V by 6 bases and J by 7 bases, and 16 bases separated the two germline ends. Germline-derived CDR1 and CDR2 are MNHEY and SVGAGI. This CDR3 has 14 residues. CDR3 in amino acids: CASRPGSLGQPQHF. DNA for the CDR3: TGTGCCAGCAGACCAGGGAGTTTGGGGCAGCCCCAGCATTTT.

The chain uses TRBV13 and TRBJ1-1, with D unresolved. This CDR3 contains 13 residues. CDR1 and CDR2 from the germline V gene are PRHDT and FYEKMQ (reference sequence). V lost 5 bases and J lost 5, with 12 bases in between. The chain's CDR3 is CASSPGLGTEAFF. The CDR3 nucleotides read TGTGCCAGCAGCCCCGGCCTGGGTACTGAAGCTTTCTTT.

The J gene is TRBJ1-5, the V gene TRBV15; D is unclear. This CDR3 spans 13 amino acids. Germline CDR1 LNHNV, CDR2 YYDKDF (reference sequence). The ends were cut back, 6 bases at V and 0 bases at J, with 6 bases in the middle. The CDR3 nucleotides are TGTGCCACCAGTCACAGTAGCAATCAGCCCCAGCATTTT. Translated: CATSHSSNQPQHF.